This T cell receptor beta chain was recovered during a study of T cell repertoires in cytomegalovirus infection. Across the study: Carrying CMV and the relevant HLA type showed in public TCR beta signatures.

Study results and limitations: Cumulated frequencies of public TCR beta families served to identify carriers of CMV plus the relevant HLA. HLA-C-restricted CMV clonotypes gave the most frequent clonotype in two of eight donors.

This clonotype occurred a few times. Antigen: not known. TCRdb called the reads again in MiXCR, with one record for every CDR3 protein. Of about 260,000 distinct CDR3 sequences in the sample, around 9% were seen once. The source material was PBMCs. The sequence came from a human donor in good health (CMV status not recorded). Some clones in this sample may be carry-over from other donors' samples.

CDR3: CSAPAPGTAYNEQFF. As DNA, the CDR3 is TGCAGTGCGCCCGCCCCTGGGACAGCCTACAATGAGCAGTTCTTC. This chain uses TRBV20-1 with TRBJ2-1; 7 bases are shared with TRBD1. This CDR3 contains 15 residues. The ends lost 6 bases at V and 2 bases at J; junction bases unmatched: 10. CDR1 and CDR2 from the germline V gene are DFQATT and SNEGSKA (reference sequence).